These 31 T cell receptor beta chains came from one sample sequenced in a study of blood T cell repertoires in COVID-19. The data were produced by immunoSEQ multiplex PCR, yet TCRdb's version contains in-frame clones alone and is incomplete. Here the sample spans roughly 180,000 clones, over 80% being singletons. Source material: peripheral blood. Receptor source: a woman aged 25 to 45 with acute or convalescent COVID-19.

Regarding this clone: The same CDR3 arises from other DNA sequences in this sample as well. The chain joins TRBV28 to TRBJ2-7, with TRBD1 identical over 11 bases. Per the germline V gene, CDR1 is MDHEN and CDR2 is SYDVKM. The CDR3 loop spans 15 amino acids. After removal of 3 bases from V and 2 bases from J, the junction contained 3 bases not matched to a gene. This CDR3 reads CASSLPGQGAYEQYF. In DNA, the CDR3 is TGTGCCAGCAGTTTGCCGGGACAGGGGGCCTACGAGCAGTACTTC.

The chain uses TRBV7-9 and TRBJ2-1, with D hard to call. The CDR3 spans 16 residues. CDR1 and CDR2 from the germline V gene are SEHNR and FQNEAQ (reference sequence). V was trimmed by 6 bases and J by 0 bases, leaving 15 bases between them. The CDR3 coding sequence is TGTGCCAGCAGACCCACGAGGCTCCGCTCCTACAATGAGCAGTTCTTC. It specifies CASRPTRLRSYNEQFF.

This clone showed up just a few times. The chain recombines TRBV4-2 with TRBJ2-3, with D perhaps TRBD2 (7 bases). V lost 0 bases and J lost 0, with 22 bases in between. The germline V gene encodes CDR1 LGHNA and CDR2 YNFKEQ. The length of the CDR3 is 20 residues. This chain's CDR3 is CASSQELGGRGRISTDTQYF. In DNA form, the CDR3 reads TGTGCCAGCAGCCAAGAGTTAGGTGGGAGGGGGAGGATTAGCACAGATACGCAGTATTTT.

The gene calls are TRBV9 and TRBJ2-2; TRBD1 might be the D (6 bases). Germline V lookup: CDR1 SGDLS, CDR2 YYNGEE. The length of the CDR3 is 15 residues. The V end was cut by 2 bases, the J end by 3 bases, with 11 bases between. This chain's CDR3 is CASSVGRTDTGELFF. The CDR3 region has the DNA TGTGCCAGCAGCGTGGGGCGGACAGACACCGGGGAGCTGTTTTTT.

V is TRBV2 and J is TRBJ2-1, with no clear D. The CDR3 is 14 residues long. The germline V gene encodes CDR1 SNHLY and CDR2 FYNNEI. V shed 4 bases and J shed 1 base, with 8 bases lying between them. This CDR3 is CASSGARSYNEQFF. The DNA for the CDR3 is TGTGCCAGCAGTGGGGCACGATCCTACAATGAGCAGTTCTTC.

The chain links TRBV30 to TRBJ1-2; 8 bases are shared with TRBD1. With V trimmed by 4 bases and J by 4 bases, 8 bases remained unmatched. The CDR3 has 14 residues. Germline CDR1 and CDR2: GTSNPN and SVGIG (reference sequence). The CDR3 sequence: CAWTQGQGPYGYTF. Written as DNA, the CDR3 is TGTGCCTGGACTCAAGGACAGGGCCCCTATGGCTACACCTTC.

In DNA, the CDR3 is TGCGCCAGCAGCGAGATTCGGACTAGCGGAATACGTATCCGTTCCTACAATGAGCAGTTCTTC. Protein: CASSEIRTSGIRIRSYNEQFF. The chain has TRBV4-3 and TRBJ2-1, with TRBD2 matching 10 bases. The V and J ends lost 5 bases and 1 base, in that order; junction bases with no gene match: 20. The germline V gene encodes CDR1 LGHNA and CDR2 YSLEER. CDR3 length: 21 amino acids.

The chain uses TRBV30 and TRBJ2-1; TRBD2 agrees at 14 bases. Germline V gives CDR1 GTSNPN, CDR2 SVGIG (reference sequence). This CDR3 spans 15 amino acids. V lost 5 bases and J lost 0; bases outside the gene matches: 0. CDR3 nucleotide sequence: TGTGCCTGGGGGACTAGCGGGGGCTCCTACAATGAGCAGTTCTTC. Its translation is CAWGTSGGSYNEQFF.

This clone was seen a handful of times. Here the CDR3 DNA reads TGCAGTGCAGCTCAGGGGGATGAGCAGTTCTTC. Its translation is CSAAQGDEQFF. The rearrangement joins TRBV20-1 to TRBJ2-1; 7 bases are a match to TRBD1. V shed 6 bases and J 8 bases; nucleotides not matched to a gene: 4. CDR1 and CDR2 from the germline V gene are DFQATT and SNEGSKA (reference sequence). This CDR3 region has 11 residues.

This sequence joins TRBV5-1 and TRBJ1-3; 8 bases match TRBD1. Germline loops: CDR1 SGHRS, CDR2 YFSETQ. J lost 1 base, V lost 0 bases, and 0 bases had no gene match. CDR3 length equals 15 residues. The CDR3 bases are TGCGCCAGCAGCTTGGGGACAGGGTCTGGAAACACCATATATTTT. Its translation is CASSLGTGSGNTIYF.

This rearrangement joins TRBV2 to TRBJ1-6; D might be TRBD1 (5 bases). Trimming took off 10 bases at V and 5 bases at J, with 15 bases between the two ends. Per the germline V gene, CDR1 is SNHLY and CDR2 is FYNNEI. This CDR3 has 14 amino acids. CDR3 in DNA: TGTGCCACCAATATAGGGGCGGATAATTCACCCCTCCACTTT. Translated: CATNIGADNSPLHF.

The chain joins TRBV14 to TRBJ1-5, with 7 bases identical to TRBD1. From germline, CDR1 is SGHDN and CDR2 FVKESK. With V trimmed by 3 bases and J by 5 bases, 13 bases remained unmatched. The CDR3 runs to 17 residues. CDR3 sequence: CASSHRRQGKGHQPQHF. The CDR3 coding sequence is TGTGCCAGCAGCCATCGCCGACAGGGAAAAGGACATCAGCCCCAGCATTTT.

The rearrangement uses TRBV5-1 and TRBJ2-3; 9 positions match TRBD2. V was pared by 0 bases and J by 6 bases, with 5 bases of the junction left unmatched. The CDR3 sequence is 15 residues long. The germline V gene has CDR1 SGHRS and CDR2 YFSETQ. As DNA, the CDR3 is TGCGCCAGCAGCTTGGTGGCGGGAGGGCGGGATACGCAGTATTTT. It is translated as CASSLVAGGRDTQYF.

The chain joins TRBV10-1 to TRBJ2-7, with 8 positions matching TRBD2. The ends lost 6 bases at V and 3 bases at J; junction bases unmatched: 4. CDR1 WNHNN and CDR2 SYGVQD come from the germline V gene (reference sequence). The CDR3 covers 13 residues. The CDR3 loop reads CASRASGLYEQYF. Written as DNA, the CDR3 is TGCGCCAGCAGAGCTAGCGGGCTCTACGAGCAGTACTTC.

The chain links TRBV19 to TRBJ1-2; 7 bases match TRBD1. The junction had 2 bases not matched to a gene; V was cut back by 0 bases and J by 4 bases. The CDR3 length is 14 residues. Germline values: CDR1 LNHDA, CDR2 SQIVND (reference sequence). The CDR3 is CASSIDAGGYGYTF. The CDR3 region has the DNA TGTGCCAGTAGTATAGACGCAGGGGGCTATGGCTACACCTTC.

This clone was recorded many times. The chain links TRBV28 to TRBJ2-2; 7 nucleotides line up with TRBD2. The V and J ends lost 7 bases and 3 bases, in that order; junction bases with no gene match: 5. Germline-derived CDR1 and CDR2 are MDHEN and SYDVKM. The CDR3 consists of 14 residues. The DNA of the CDR3 is TGTGCCAGCAAGGGCGGGGGTGACACCGGGGAGCTGTTTTTT. It translates to CASKGGGDTGELFF.

The chain has TRBV9 and TRBJ2-2; 12 bases map to TRBD2. Germline CDR1 and CDR2: SGDLS and YYNGEE. This CDR3 has 15 residues. Unmatched junction bases numbered 3, after V lost 3 bases and J lost 6 bases. The CDR3 DNA is TGTGCCAGCAGCGCCCTAGCGGGGGGGCCCGGGGAGCTGTTTTTT. This translates into CASSALAGGPGELFF.

The chain recombines TRBV15 with TRBJ2-1, with TRBD1 identical over 9 bases. CDR1 is LNHNV, CDR2 YYDKDF, per germline (reference sequence). The ends lost 0 bases at V and 8 bases at J; junction bases unmatched: 11. This CDR3 is 17 amino acids long. The CDR3 region is CATSRDNKGQGNYEQFF. Here the CDR3 DNA reads TGTGCCACCAGCAGAGATAATAAGGGACAGGGTAATTATGAGCAGTTCTTC.

This clone was seen once. The chain joins TRBV5-4 to TRBJ1-2; 9 bases line up with TRBD1. Germline V CDR1 and CDR2: SGHNT, YYREEE (reference sequence). J gave up 8 bases and V 4 bases, and 6 bases lay outside the gene matches. This CDR3 has 13 residues. CDR3 coding DNA: TGTGCCAGCAGCAAACGACAGGGGGTGGGCTACACCTTC. Amino acid sequence: CASSKRQGVGYTF. Variable domain in full (rest from reference TRBV5-4 and TRBJ1-2): ETGVTQSPTHLIKTRGQQVTLRCSSQSGHNTVSWYQQALGQGPQFIFQYYREEENGRGNFPPRFSGLQFPNYSSELNVNALELDDSALYLCASSKRQGVGYTFGSGTRLTVV.

The V call is TRBV3-1 (or the pseudogene TRBV3-2), the J call TRBJ1-3; D perhaps matches TRBD1 (5 bases). Trimming removed 3 bases from V and 2 bases from J, with 14 bases in between. Germline V gives CDR1 LGHDT, CDR2 YNNKEL (reference sequence). The CDR3 runs to 16 residues. The CDR3 sequence: CASSQQRDSAGNTIYF. The CDR3 coding sequence is TGTGCCAGCAGCCAGCAGCGGGACTCAGCTGGAAACACCATATATTTT.

The V gene is TRBV5-6, the J gene TRBJ1-2, with D possibly being TRBD1 (5 bases). Germline V gene data show CDR1 as SGHDT and CDR2 as YYEEEE. CDR3 size: 13 residues. Trimming cost V 7 bases and J 3 bases, with 13 bases left between them. The CDR3 DNA reads as TGTGCCAGCTGGACATGGGGGGACTATGGCTACACCTTC. Its protein product is CASWTWGDYGYTF.

This clone has just a few counts. The chain is built from TRBV5-6 and TRBJ2-7, with a possible D match to TRBD2 (6 bases). V lost 2 bases, J lost 3 bases, and 15 bases lay in between. This CDR3 has 15 residues. The germline CDR1 and CDR2 sequences are SGHDT and YYEEEE. CDR3 DNA sequence: TGTGCCAGCAGCTTCGGGGGAGGAAACCACTACGAGCAGTACTTC. It specifies CASSFGGGNHYEQYF.

The V and J genes are TRBV10-2 and TRBJ2-3; TRBD2 might be the D (6 bases). Germline CDR1 is WSHSY and CDR2 is SAAADI. Deletions cut 0 bases from V and 0 bases from J, with 13 bases between. CDR3 size: 17 residues. CDR3 bases: TGCGCCAGCAGTGAGTCTCGGGGGTGGAGTAGCACAGATACGCAGTATTTT. The encoded protein is CASSESRGWSSTDTQYF.

The genes are TRBV7-8 and TRBJ2-3; D is unresolved. This CDR3 has 16 residues. Germline V gene lookup returns CDR1 SGHVS and CDR2 FQNEAQ. The ends were cut back, 0 bases at V and 0 bases at J, with 10 bases in the middle. Here the CDR3 DNA reads TGTGCCAGCAGCTTAGCGGGCCGAAGTAGCACAGATACGCAGTATTTT. The encoded protein is CASSLAGRSSTDTQYF.

The chain is built from TRBV5-1 and TRBJ2-1; TRBD2 agrees at 11 bases. With V trimmed by 3 bases and J by 3 bases, 14 bases remained unmatched. The CDR3 extends over 19 amino acids. Per the germline V gene, CDR1 is SGHRS and CDR2 is YFSETQ. The CDR3, as DNA: TGCGCCAGCAGCTCTGGGGGACTAGCGGCAACCCCGAGCTACAATGAGCAGTTCTTC. It yields the protein CASSSGGLAATPSYNEQFF.

The chain uses TRBV25-1 and TRBJ2-3; D might be TRBD1 (6 bases). Trimming removed 4 bases from V and 2 bases from J, with 10 bases in between. The germline V gene has CDR1 MGHDK and CDR2 SYGVNS. The CDR3 length is 14 residues. The CDR3 loop reads CASSAGALTDTQYF. The CDR3 DNA reads as TGTGCCAGCAGTGCAGGGGCCCTCACAGATACGCAGTATTTT.

This rearrangement joins TRBV27 to TRBJ2-7; 11 bases agree with TRBD2. The CDR3 consists of 16 residues. J was trimmed by 1 base and V by 5 bases; bases with no gene match: 7. CDR1 is MNHEY, CDR2 SMNVEV, per germline (reference sequence). This chain's CDR3 is CASSNRLAGTSYEQYF. The DNA for the CDR3 is TGTGCCAGCAGTAACCGACTAGCGGGAACATCCTACGAGCAGTACTTC.

This chain connects TRBV7-6 to TRBJ2-7, with D possibly TRBD2 on 6 matching bases. This CDR3 contains 14 residues. Per the germline V gene, CDR1 is SGHVS and CDR2 is FNYEAQ. V was trimmed by 0 bases and J by 4 bases, leaving 10 bases between them. CDR3 sequence reads: CASSLARGFYEQYF. The CDR3 DNA reads as TGTGCCAGCAGCTTAGCGCGGGGCTTTTACGAGCAGTACTTC.

The V gene is TRBV24-1, the J gene TRBJ2-1; 7 nucleotides agree with TRBD2. With V trimmed by 8 bases and J by 7 bases, 7 bases remained unmatched. The CDR3 runs 13 residues. Germline values: CDR1 KGHDR, CDR2 SFDVKD. CDR3 amino acids: CATIGGTINEQFF. The DNA for the CDR3 is TGTGCCACCATCGGGGGGACCATAAATGAGCAGTTCTTC.

This clone has only one observation. This chain connects TRBV29-1 to TRBJ1-2, with a tentative D call TRBD1 (5 bases). V was shortened by 5 bases and J by 2 bases, with 21 bases between the two germline ends. CDR1 and CDR2 from the germline V gene are SQVTM and ANQGSEA. The CDR3 totals 16 residues. CDR3 region: CSVFAPRGPGNYGYTF. Here the CDR3 DNA reads TGCAGCGTTTTTGCCCCCCGTGGACCAGGGAACTATGGCTACACCTTC.

The CDR3 region has the DNA TGTGCCAGCAGCCCGGGACAGCTTAACTCTGGAAACACCATATATTTT. Amino acid sequence: CASSPGQLNSGNTIYF. The chain combines TRBV7-2 with TRBJ1-3, with 7 nucleotides matching TRBD1. CDR1 and CDR2 from the germline V gene are SGHTA and FQGNSA. The CDR3 is 16 amino acids. Trimming at V came to 5 bases and at J to 0 bases, leaving 7 bases not matched to a gene.